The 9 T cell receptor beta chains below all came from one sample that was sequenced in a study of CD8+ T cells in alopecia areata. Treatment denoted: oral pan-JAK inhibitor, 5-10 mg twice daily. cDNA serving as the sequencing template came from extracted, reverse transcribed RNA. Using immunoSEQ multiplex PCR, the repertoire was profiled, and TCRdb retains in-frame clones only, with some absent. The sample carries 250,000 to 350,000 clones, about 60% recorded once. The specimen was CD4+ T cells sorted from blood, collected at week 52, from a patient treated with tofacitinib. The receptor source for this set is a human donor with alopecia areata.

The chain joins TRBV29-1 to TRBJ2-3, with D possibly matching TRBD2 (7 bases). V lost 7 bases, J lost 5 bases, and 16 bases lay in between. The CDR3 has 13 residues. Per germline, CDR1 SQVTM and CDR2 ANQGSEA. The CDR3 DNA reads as TGCAGCGCTGATCGGGGGGCAGTAGATACGCAGTATTTT. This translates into CSADRGAVDTQYF.

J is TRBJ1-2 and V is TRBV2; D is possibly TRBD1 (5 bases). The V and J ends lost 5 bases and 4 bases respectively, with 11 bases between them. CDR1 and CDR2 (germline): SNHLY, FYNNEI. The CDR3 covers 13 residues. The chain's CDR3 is CASSTGFGYGYTF. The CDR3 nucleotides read TGTGCCAGCAGTACAGGATTTGGCTATGGCTACACCTTC.

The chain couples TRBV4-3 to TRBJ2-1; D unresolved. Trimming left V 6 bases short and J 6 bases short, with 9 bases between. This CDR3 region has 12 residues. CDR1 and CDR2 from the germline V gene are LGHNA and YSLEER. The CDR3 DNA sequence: TGCGCCAGCAGAAAGGAAGGCAATGAGCAGTTCTTC. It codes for CASRKEGNEQFF.

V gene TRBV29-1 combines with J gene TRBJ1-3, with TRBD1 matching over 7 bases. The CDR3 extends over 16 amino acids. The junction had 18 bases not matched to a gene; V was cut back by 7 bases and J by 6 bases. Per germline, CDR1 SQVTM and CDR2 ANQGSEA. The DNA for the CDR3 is TGCAGCGCCCAAAGCCCCCTACAGGGGCATGAAAACACCATATATTTT. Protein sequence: CSAQSPLQGHENTIYF. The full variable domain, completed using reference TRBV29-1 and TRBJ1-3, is SAVISQKPSRDICQRGTSLTIQCQVDSQVTMMFWYRQQPGQSLTLIATANQGSEATYESGFVIDKFPISRPNLTFSTLTVSNMSPEDSSIYLCSAQSPLQGHENTIYFGEGSWLTVV.

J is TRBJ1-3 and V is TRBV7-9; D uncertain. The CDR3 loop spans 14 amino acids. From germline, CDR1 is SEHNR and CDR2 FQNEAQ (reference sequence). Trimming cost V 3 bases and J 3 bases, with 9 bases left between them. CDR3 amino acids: CASSLAQYGNTIYF. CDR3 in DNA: TGTGCCAGCAGCTTGGCACAGTATGGAAACACCATATATTTT.

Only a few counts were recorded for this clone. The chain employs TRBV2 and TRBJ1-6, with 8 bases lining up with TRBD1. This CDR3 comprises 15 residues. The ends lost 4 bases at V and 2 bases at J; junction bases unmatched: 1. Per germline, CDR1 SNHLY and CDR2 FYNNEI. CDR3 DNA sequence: TGTGCCAGCAGTGGACAGGGGACCTATAATTCACCCCTCCACTTT. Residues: CASSGQGTYNSPLHF. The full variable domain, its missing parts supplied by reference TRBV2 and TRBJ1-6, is EPEVTQTPSHQVTQMGQEVILRCVPISNHLYFYWYRQILGQKVEFLVSFYNNEISEKSEIFDDQFSVERPDGSNFTLKIRSTKLEDSAMYFCASSGQGTYNSPLHFGNGTRLTVT.

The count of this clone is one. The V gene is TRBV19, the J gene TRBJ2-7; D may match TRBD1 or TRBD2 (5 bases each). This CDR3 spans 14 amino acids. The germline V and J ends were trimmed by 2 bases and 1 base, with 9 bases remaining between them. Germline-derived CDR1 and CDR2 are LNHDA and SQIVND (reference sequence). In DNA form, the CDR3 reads TGTGCCAGTAGTATATGGGACGGATCCTACGAGCAGTACTTC. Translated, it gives CASSIWDGSYEQYF.

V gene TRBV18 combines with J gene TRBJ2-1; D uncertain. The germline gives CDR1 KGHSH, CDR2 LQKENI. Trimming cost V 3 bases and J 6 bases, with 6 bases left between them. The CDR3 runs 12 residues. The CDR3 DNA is TGTGCCAGCTCACCTCACAGCAATGAGCAGTTCTTC. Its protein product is CASSPHSNEQFF.

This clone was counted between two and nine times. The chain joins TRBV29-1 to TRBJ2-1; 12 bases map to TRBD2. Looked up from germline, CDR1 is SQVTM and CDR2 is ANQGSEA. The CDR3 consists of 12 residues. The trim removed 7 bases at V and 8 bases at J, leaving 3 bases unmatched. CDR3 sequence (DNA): TGCAGCGGGACTAGCGGGGCGCATGAGCAGTTCTTC. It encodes CSGTSGAHEQFF.